The following is a T cell receptor (beta chain) sequence with its context. This specimen comes from a study of cytomegalovirus exposure and HLA in healthy donors. Both 60 Vbeta primers and 13 Jbeta primers went into the PCR. Produced via immunoSEQ multiplex PCR; TCRdb's table is partial and in-frame only. Here the sample spans some 130,000 clones, over 70% being singletons. The CDR3 loop spans 14 amino acids. Trimming shortened V by 9 bases and J by 7 bases, and 19 bases separated the two germline ends. CDR1 is MNHEY and CDR2 is SVGAGI in the germline V gene. Sample: PBMCs. This receptor was obtained from a man in his forties in good health and CMV-seronegative. The chain is built from TRBV6-5 and TRBJ2-1; tentative D call: TRBD1 (6 bases). The CDR3 coding sequence is TGTGCCAGTTCTGAAGGGGTTAGGGGGAATGAGCAGTTCTTC. Translation: CASSEGVRGNEQFF.